This T cell receptor beta chain was found in a study of identical twins. Points from the study as a whole: Reduced insertions were recorded for abundant cord blood beta clonotypes, with no such pattern in memory repertoires. In zero-insertion analyses, partial confounding could arise from invariant MAIT and iNKT cells. Out-of-frame TCR alpha sharing in monozygotic twins exceeded recombination model predictions.

TCRdb called the 5' RACE reads again in MiXCR, with one record for every CDR3 protein. The sample comprises a few hundred thousand distinct CDR3 sequences, roughly 8.6% of which are singletons, and 2.1% rests with the top ten. As for this clonotype: Its antigen remains unidentified.

In germline, CDR1 is MDHEN, CDR2 SYDVKM. The CDR3 has 17 residues. The V gene end was trimmed by 5 bases and the J gene end by 0 bases; junction bases not matched to a gene: 9. These sequences were also reported in another study, on yellow fever vaccine responses in identical twins. That paper adds: Convergence reportedly seemed to mark part of the twins' vaccine T cell response, with personalization marking the rest.

The sequence came from a woman between 18 and 29 years old in good health. The chain recombines TRBV28 with TRBJ2-1; 8 bases fit TRBD2. The sequenced sample consisted of memory (CD45RO+) T cells sorted from blood. The CDR3 loop reads CASSPLGGRYSYNEQFF. CDR3 DNA sequence: TGTGCCAGCAGTCCCCTCGGCGGGAGGTACTCCTACAATGAGCAGTTCTTC.